Sequencing of this T cell receptor (beta chain) was carried out in a study of beta chain features in type 1 diabetes. TCRB transcripts that were expressed got sequenced, as all of the isolated RNA had been reverse transcribed. TCRdb keeps only in-frame clones here, not all; method: immunoSEQ multiplex PCR. The data show under 850,000 clones, roughly an eighth seen once. Findings and limits, study-wide: Shortening of TCRB CDR3s, moderate but significant, appeared in all four CD4+ subsets of Type 1 diabetes patients.

This clone came up a few times. The antigen remains unidentified. Sample: naive CD4+ T cells from blood. This sequence was found in a man aged 18-30 years with type 1 diabetes.

The CDR3 region has the DNA TGTGCCATCAGTGACTACGGGACAGGGGCGGTCGGCTACACCTTC. It translates to CAISDYGTGAVGYTF. The gene calls are TRBV10-3 and TRBJ1-2; the match to TRBD1 covers 10 bases. The germline V gene encodes CDR1 ENHRY and CDR2 SYGVKD. Trimming removed 3 bases from V and 8 bases from J; junction bases left unmatched: 9. This CDR3 spans 15 amino acids.